Included here is one T cell receptor beta chain sequence, with context. There are many counts of this clonotype. The antigen it recognizes is unknown. Per-base qualities were not stored, and no clone one base away is much larger. The entry originates in a study of tumor and adjacent non-tumor tissue in lung cancer (dated by TCRdb to the late 2010s). Concerning the study at large: Of the cohort, 11 to 12 patients had adenocarcinoma, 2 had squamous cell carcinoma and 1 had small cell lung cancer. The 15 or so patients were aged about 30 to 76 years, included some 10 men and 5 women, and had TNM stage I to III disease. In total, sequencing yielded 125,075,908 productive TCRbeta reads, which works out to an average of approximately 4 million reads per sample. Using bulk TCRbeta repertoires from around 15 lung cancer patients, the study set lung tumor tissue side by side with matched distant non-tumor lung tissue. For each patient, one tumor sample and one normal lung sample were taken, giving under 35 paired specimens that underwent TCRbeta CDR3 sequencing. Study-level results and caveats: TCR diversity was significantly higher in younger patients, and higher tumor TCR diversity was associated with shorter overall and disease-free survival. Neither the sequencing platform nor unique molecular identifiers are mentioned in the methods. In normal lung, the top 100 clones accounted for a significantly larger cumulative share of the repertoire than in tumor tissue. Tumor tissue showed significantly greater TCR diversity (inverse Simpson) than normal lung tissue (about 400 vs 150, P = 0.0075, Mann-Whitney U test). Only about 15 patients were in the cohort, and the authors stated that larger samples and more detailed clinical data are needed. Because peripheral blood was not sequenced, the blood TCRbeta repertoires of the lung cancer patients in the study went unexamined.

The library was produced with multiplex PCR. Sequenced using an Illumina HiSeq 2500. TCRbeta libraries were constructed through three rounds of nested PCR with primers (Table S4) according to protocols modified from ARM-PCR. Before sequencing, PCR products of 200-500 bp were cut from the gel and purified using the QIAquick gel extraction kit. As for how the authors treated the data: Reads were cleaned with Trimmomatic, merged with FLASH into complete CDR3 sequences, and assigned to V(D)J germline segments with MiTCR. Clonal diversity was computed as the inverse Simpson's index with VDJtools. Productive reads were defined as in-frame sequences without a premature stop codon. TCRdb reran the public reads through fastp at Q25 and MiXCR, keeping productive beta chains. All rows with the same CDR3 protein become a single entry with the most common DNA and genes. These V and J calls are TCRdb output, not the study's own analysis. Counted in this sample were some 100,000 distinct CDR3 sequences; 60% to 80% of them appeared once. Around 20% of the sample goes to the ten largest clones.

RNA was isolated from bulk unsorted tissue, and RNA quality was assessed with a NanoDrop ND-1000 and an Agilent 2100. Normal lung samples were distant non-tumor tissue taken more than 3 cm from the tumor edge. Newly diagnosed lung cancer patients without prior chemotherapy who had been admitted for thoracic surgery in China between August and November 2014 were enrolled as donors. Patients who had received previous radiotherapy or chemotherapy, or who had another concurrent cancer, were excluded from the study. Surgical tissue pieces of roughly 1-2 cm3 were preserved in RNAlater solution and stored at -80 °C until use. The germline V gene gives CDR1 as MNHNS and CDR2 as SASEGT. The junction carries 11 bases between V and J, which are trimmed by 4 bases and 5 bases respectively. The CDR3 numbers 13 residues from cysteine through phenylalanine. Just CDR3 DNA is preserved here, 39 bases in frame from base 1.

The sequence was collected from a man in his 60s with non-small cell lung cancer. Input material: distant non-tumor lung tissue. The rearrangement combines TRBV6-1 with TRBJ1-1; the D gene is possibly TRBD1, with 5 bases matching. CDR3 loop: CASSGGVATEAFF. At the DNA level, the sequence is TGTGCCAGCAGTGGGGGGGTGGCTACTGAAGCTTTCTTT.